The 16 T cell receptor beta chains below all came from one sample that was sequenced in a study of T cells expressing NK-cell markers. TCRdb reworked the 5' RACE reads into one entry per CDR3 protein, no DNA. With about 300,000 distinct CDR3 sequences in the sample, the ten largest clones hold roughly 4.2%. What was sequenced was blood T cells: a sorted CD56 or NKG2C T cell subset, CD4+ or CD8+ T cells, or bulk PBMC T cells (not recorded which). These TCRs come from a woman between 18 and 70 years old in good health.

The chain uses TRBV12-3 or TRBV12-4 and TRBJ2-2; TCRdb's D call, TRBD2, is unchecked because there is no DNA. CDR3 length: 15 amino acids. The CDR3 here is CASSLWEGDTGELFF.

This sequence joins TRBV23-1 and TRBJ2-6; TCRdb's D call of TRBD1 is untestable without DNA. TRBV23-1 is noted as an ORF with a role that remains uncertain. The CDR3 runs to 21 residues. The CDR3: CASSQFGLFGGRSSGANVLTF.

The chain is built from TRBV7-2 and TRBJ1-1; absent DNA, TCRdb's TRBD1 call cannot be checked. Looked up from germline, CDR1 is SGHTA and CDR2 is FQGNSA. The CDR3 consists of 15 residues. The CDR3 region is CASSPGQGWYTEAFF.

The chain uses TRBV7-2 and TRBJ1-2; TCRdb picks TRBD1, but there is no DNA to check that call. Germline assignment: CDR1 SGHTA and CDR2 FQGNSA. The CDR3 has 14 residues. The CDR3 spells CASSLRDKNYGYTF.

The chain combines TRBV15 with TRBJ2-1. Germline V gives CDR1 LNHNV, CDR2 YYDKDF (reference sequence). The CDR3 runs 16 residues. The CDR3 spells CATSRDRGSSYNEQFF.

The CDR3 loop reads CASSLSRRGYTF. The chain links TRBV7-9 to TRBJ1-2. This CDR3 comprises 12 residues. Germline loops: CDR1 SEHNR, CDR2 FQNEAQ (reference sequence).

The V and J genes are TRBV28 and TRBJ2-1; the TRBD1 assignment by TCRdb is unverifiable without DNA. The CDR3 has 15 residues. Germline V gene sequence: CDR1 MDHEN, CDR2 SYDVKM. The chain's CDR3 is CASLSGGLVRIEQFF.

The chain uses TRBV4-3 and TRBJ2-3. Germline CDR1 is LGHNA and CDR2 is YSLEER. This CDR3 has 15 amino acids. CDR3 sequence reads: CASSQMALATGTQYF.

The chain is built from TRBV3-1 and TRBJ2-7; TCRdb returns TRBD1, unconfirmable since there is no DNA. Germline values: CDR1 LGHDT, CDR2 YNNKEL (reference sequence). The CDR3 loop spans 13 amino acids. The CDR3: CASSHPPGNEQYF.

The rearrangement joins TRBV2 to TRBJ2-5; TCRdb names TRBD2, which stays unverified in the absence of DNA. Germline V CDR1 and CDR2: SNHLY, FYNNEI. The CDR3 runs 17 residues. The CDR3 protein is CASSELLAGAIWETQYF.

The J gene is TRBJ2-1, the V gene TRBV5-1; absent DNA, TCRdb's TRBD2 call cannot be checked. CDR3 length: 14 amino acids. Germline V gene sequence: CDR1 SGHRS, CDR2 YFSETQ. CDR3 residues: CASSLGPPLDEQFF.

The chain links TRBV7-9 to TRBJ1-6. The CDR3 runs to 15 residues. Germline-derived CDR1 and CDR2 are SEHNR and FQNEAQ (reference sequence). CDR3 in amino acids: CASSLYGQDNSPLHF.

The rearrangement links TRBV6-5 to TRBJ1-2. Per germline, CDR1 MNHEY and CDR2 SVGAGI. The CDR3 is 12 residues long. The CDR3 region is CASSTPNYGYTF.

The chain's CDR3 is CASSPQGRYGYTF. The gene calls are TRBV19 and TRBJ1-2; TCRdb gives TRBD1 as the D gene, but with no DNA this cannot be confirmed. CDR3 length: 13 amino acids. The germline V gene has CDR1 LNHDA and CDR2 SQIVND (reference sequence).

The chain combines TRBV5-1 with TRBJ2-5; TCRdb returns TRBD2, unconfirmable since there is no DNA. Per the germline V gene, CDR1 is SGHRS and CDR2 is YFSETQ. The length of the CDR3 is 15 residues. The CDR3 loop is CASSRDSGRKETQYF.

The chain couples TRBV20-1 to TRBJ2-7; TCRdb returns TRBD2, unconfirmable since there is no DNA. This CDR3 region has 16 residues. The germline CDR1 and CDR2 sequences are DFQATT and SNEGSKA (reference sequence). CDR3 region: CSAPSPRLAKSYEQYF.